The 16 T cell receptor beta chains below come from one sample, sequenced in a study of cytomegalovirus exposure and HLA in healthy donors. The PCR made use of 60 Vbeta and 13 Jbeta primers. TCRdb's copy holds only in-frame clones and misses some; the assay was immunoSEQ multiplex PCR. This table holds approximately 130,000 clones, roughly three fifths found once. Input material: PBMCs. These receptors were obtained from a woman between 35 and 50 years old in good health and CMV-seronegative.

The V gene is TRBV5-1, the J gene TRBJ2-7; possible D gene TRBD2, 5 bases. The CDR3 loop spans 15 amino acids. Germline CDR1 and CDR2: SGHRS and YFSETQ. V was cut by 4 bases and J by 6 bases, with 20 bases left in between. CDR3 amino acids: CASSRYGRAESEQYF. Written as DNA, the CDR3 is TGCGCCAGCAGCCGGTATGGGAGAGCGGAGAGCGAGCAGTACTTC.

The CDR3 DNA is TGCGCCAGCAGCCGGGAGGGGGCTGGCGCTAATGAAAAACTGTTTTTT. It yields the protein CASSREGAGANEKLFF. The genes are TRBV5-1 and TRBJ1-4; TRBD1 matches 7 bases. Germline-derived CDR1 and CDR2 are SGHRS and YFSETQ. Germline trimming cut 4 bases from V and 3 bases from J; bases unmatched to any gene: 9. This CDR3 comprises 16 residues.

The rearrangement links TRBV14 to TRBJ1-2; TRBD1 aligns across 12 bases. Unmatched junction bases numbered 5, after V lost 2 bases and J lost 10 bases. The CDR3 has 14 amino acids. The germline V gene has CDR1 SGHDN and CDR2 FVKESK. CDR3 loop: CASSQRDRGPVYTF. In DNA, the CDR3 is TGTGCCAGCAGCCAAAGGGACAGGGGGCCAGTCTACACCTTC.

CDR3 residues: CASSYSTGAQNEKLFF. CDR3 in DNA: TGTGCCAGCAGTTACTCGACAGGGGCACAAAATGAAAAACTGTTTTTT. The rearrangement links TRBV6-6 to TRBJ1-4; 8 positions agree with TRBD1. The trim removed 0 bases at V and 5 bases at J, leaving 5 bases unmatched. Germline loops: CDR1 MNHNY, CDR2 SVGAGI (reference sequence). The CDR3 loop spans 16 amino acids.

The table lists this clone with a few counts. The rearrangement uses TRBV5-1 and TRBJ1-2, with 9 bases lining up with TRBD1. CDR1 SGHRS and CDR2 YFSETQ come from the germline V gene. With V trimmed by 4 bases and J by 4 bases, 5 bases remained unmatched. The CDR3 runs 14 residues. The CDR3 DNA sequence: TGCGCCAGCAGCACCGGACAGGGGAGCTATGGCTACACCTTC. The encoded protein is CASSTGQGSYGYTF.

This sequence joins TRBV4-3 and TRBJ1-2; maybe TRBD1 (5 bases). The germline V gene encodes CDR1 LGHNA and CDR2 YSLEER. The CDR3 has 15 amino acids. Deletions cut 2 bases from V and 3 bases from J, with 13 bases between. The CDR3 nucleotides read TGCGCCAGCAGCCAATCCTCGTGGACACACTATGGCTACACCTTC. It translates to CASSQSSWTHYGYTF.

This clone was counted a single time. The chain recombines TRBV6-5 with TRBJ2-2; D not resolved. In germline, CDR1 is MNHEY, CDR2 SVGAGI. The CDR3 is 14 residues long. V was clipped by 7 bases and J by 3 bases, with 12 bases between them. In DNA form, the CDR3 reads TGTGCCAGCAAAGGCGGCGGCTACACCGGGGAGCTGTTTTTT. Amino acid sequence: CASKGGGYTGELFF.

The V call is TRBV7-2, the J call TRBJ2-3; 7 positions agree with TRBD1. This CDR3 has 14 amino acids. Germline V gene data show CDR1 as SGHTA and CDR2 as FQGNSA. The junction had 3 bases not matched to a gene; V was cut back by 4 bases and J by 2 bases. The CDR3 DNA reads TGTGCCAGCAGCTCCACAGGGGACACAGATACGCAGTATTTT. Translation: CASSSTGDTDTQYF.

This chain links TRBV5-1 with TRBJ1-2, with D maybe TRBD1 (5 bases). The CDR3 spans 12 residues. V was pared by 4 bases and J by 7 bases, with 11 bases between. CDR1 and CDR2 from the germline V gene are SGHRS and YFSETQ. Here the CDR3 reads CASSIQGGGYTF. The CDR3 DNA follows: TGCGCCAGCAGCATTCAGGGTGGTGGCTACACCTTC. The full variable domain, in which reference TRBV5-1 and TRBJ1-2 provide the parts outside the CDR3, is KAGVTQTPRYLIKTRGQQVTLSCSPISGHRSVSWYQQTPGQGLQFLFEYFSETQRNKGNFPGRFSGRQFSNSRSEMNVSTLELGDSALYLCASSIQGGGYTFGSGTRLTVV.

This clone was seen only once. The J gene is TRBJ2-7, the V gene TRBV7-9; a weak D match, TRBD2 (5 bases). CDR1 SEHNR and CDR2 FQNEAQ come from the germline V gene (reference sequence). V lost 1 base, J lost 6 bases, and 10 bases lay in between. The CDR3 is 13 amino acids. The CDR3 bases are TGTGCCAGCAGCTTAGTAGGCGAGGGCGAGCAGTACTTC. It codes for CASSLVGEGEQYF.

Only one count was recorded for this clone. This chain joins TRBV28 and TRBJ1-1, with D perhaps TRBD1 (6 bases). CDR1 is MDHEN, CDR2 SYDVKM, per germline. With 10 bases removed from V and 0 bases from J, the gap between germline ends came to 18 bases. CDR3 size: 15 residues. CDR3 in DNA: TGTGCCACCCACAGGGTAGGGCACATGAACACTGAAGCTTTCTTT. Amino acids: CATHRVGHMNTEAFF.

The chain combines TRBV4-1 with TRBJ1-1; TRBD1 matches at 8 bases. The CDR3 totals 17 residues. The germline gives CDR1 MGHRA, CDR2 YSYEKL. V shed 1 base, J shed 2 bases, and the junction held 9 bases outside the gene matches. CDR3 sequence reads: CASSQALRGQANTEAFF. The DNA for the CDR3 is TGCGCCAGCAGCCAAGCTCTCAGGGGACAGGCCAACACTGAAGCTTTCTTT.

This clone was seen a few times. CDR3 region: CASSLRQGTGNTIYF. The CDR3 DNA follows: TGTGCCAGCAGTTTACGGCAGGGGACTGGAAACACCATATATTTT. The chain employs TRBV28 and TRBJ1-3, with D perhaps matching TRBD1 (6 bases). Germline V gene lookup returns CDR1 MDHEN and CDR2 SYDVKM. V lost 2 bases and J lost 2, with 10 bases in between. The CDR3 runs 15 residues.

The J gene is TRBJ1-1, the V gene TRBV5-1; D perhaps matches TRBD1 (5 bases). The CDR3 runs to 14 residues. Germline V lookup: CDR1 SGHRS, CDR2 YFSETQ. The V end lost 4 bases, the J end lost 4 bases, and 14 bases lay between the germline ends. This CDR3 is CASSPGGGITEAFF. The CDR3 nucleotides read TGCGCCAGCAGCCCCGGCGGGGGGATCACTGAAGCTTTCTTT.

This chain links TRBV7-6 with TRBJ1-1; D uncertain. Germline V gene lookup returns CDR1 SGHVS and CDR2 FNYEAQ. This CDR3 has 17 amino acids. Deletions cut 3 bases from V and 1 base from J, with 18 bases between. DNA for the CDR3: TGTGCCAGCAGCTTCTCTATCTCAGGTGGTACGAACACTGAAGCTTTCTTT. Translated, it gives CASSFSISGGTNTEAFF.

The V and J genes are TRBV7-3 and TRBJ1-1; D not certain. CDR3 length: 13 residues. Germline V gene data show CDR1 as SGHTA and CDR2 as FQGTGA. Trimming took 3 bases from V and 1 from J, leaving 6 bases between them. CDR3 region: CASSFEGNTEAFF. The CDR3 DNA reads TGTGCCAGCAGCTTCGAGGGGAACACTGAAGCTTTCTTT.